The 3 T cell receptor beta chains presented below share a single source sample, sequenced in a study of PD-1 blockade in classical Hodgkin lymphoma. Brentuximab vedotin exposure varied among the patients, all of whom had relapsed after autologous stem cell transplantation. Data came from immunoSEQ multiplex PCR; TCRdb stores just in-frame clones and leaves some out. The sample has thousands of clones, 63% seen once. The sample was peripheral blood mononuclear cells (PBMCs), taken at baseline. These receptors were obtained from a human donor with classical Hodgkin lymphoma.

This clone was counted between two and nine times. The CDR3: CASSAGGGNEQFF. The DNA for the CDR3 is TGTGCCAGCAGTGCCGGGGGGGGCAATGAGCAGTTCTTC. The rearrangement joins TRBV6-5 to TRBJ2-1, with 8 bases aligning to TRBD2. The CDR3 totals 13 residues. Germline V CDR1 and CDR2: MNHEY, SVGAGI. The junction had 3 bases not matched to a gene; V was cut back by 5 bases and J by 6 bases.

This chain uses TRBV7-6 with TRBJ2-5; D is uncertain. Between the trimmed V and J ends, which lost 1 base and 7 bases, there was a span of 13 bases. The CDR3 loop spans 14 amino acids. CDR1 and CDR2 from the germline V gene are SGHVS and FNYEAQ. CDR3 in DNA: TGTGCCAGCAGCTTAGAGTGGGAAGGCGGGACCCAGTACTTC. It is translated as CASSLEWEGGTQYF.

This clone came up once. V gene TRBV27 combines with J gene TRBJ2-1, with 10 bases matching TRBD2. The CDR3 length is 16 residues. Germline V gene data show CDR1 as MNHEY and CDR2 as SMNVEV (reference sequence). Losses at the gene ends were 5 bases for V and 3 bases for J; bases not matched to a gene: 7. Here the CDR3 reads CASSQSGTSDYNEQFF. In DNA form, the CDR3 reads TGTGCCAGCAGTCAATCCGGGACTAGCGACTACAATGAGCAGTTCTTC.